This is a list of T cell receptor beta chains from one sample in a study of radiotherapy plus CTLA-4 blockade in lung cancer. Data came from immunoSEQ multiplex PCR; TCRdb stores just in-frame clones and leaves some out. Of about 81,000 clones in the sample, roughly 70% are singletons; the top ten hold around 15%. The sample was peripheral blood, taken from a patient treated with radiotherapy plus ipilimumab. The receptors were sampled from a human donor with non-small cell lung cancer that progressed on radiotherapy plus ipilimumab. Both conserved end residues are trimmed from each CDR3. The size of a clone is reported for some rows only, either as once, few or many, or as a class for expanded clones.

J gene: TRBJ2-7
clone size: few
V gene: TRBV5-4
CDR3 protein: ASSSLSDGYEQY

J gene: TRBJ1-5
clone size: .
V gene: TRBV6-1
CDR3 protein: ASSEVGKGQPQH

J gene: TRBJ2-2
clone size: few
V gene: TRBV13
CDR3 protein: ASSSPAGEAAGELF

J gene: TRBJ1-2
clone size: .
V gene: TRBV6-1
CDR3 protein: ASSNRWGGYT

J gene: TRBJ2-5
clone size: .
V gene: TRBV6-5
CDR3 protein: ASSYSGRGETQY

J gene: TRBJ1-1
clone size: .
V gene: TRBV7-8
CDR3 protein: ASSSQRDTEAF

J gene: TRBJ1-2
clone size: .
V gene: TRBV6-5
CDR3 protein: ASSYRGQRSYGYT

J gene: TRBJ1-2
clone size: .
V gene: TRBV10-3
CDR3 protein: AAQQGGDYGYT

J gene: TRBJ2-5
clone size: .
V gene: TRBV15
CDR3 protein: ATSSGLAGGETQY

J gene: TRBJ2-7
clone size: .
V gene: TRBV6-5
CDR3 protein: ASSYSPGTSGSEQY

J gene: TRBJ2-7
clone size: few
V gene: TRBV9
CDR3 protein: ARSVQGAGEQY

J gene: TRBJ1-4
clone size: few
V gene: TRBV6-5
CDR3 protein: ASSYLQGTNEKLF

J gene: TRBJ1-2
clone size: .
V gene: TRBV6-5
CDR3 protein: TSSRRQGSGGYT

J gene: TRBJ2-7
clone size: once
V gene: TRBV6-6
CDR3 protein: ASLELAGSYEQY

J gene: TRBJ1-4
clone size: .
V gene: TRBV7-2
CDR3 protein: ASRARGQNEKLF

J gene: TRBJ2-7
clone size: few
V gene: TRBV4-3
CDR3 protein: ASSQVLGGGTGVTYEQY

J gene: TRBJ1-5
clone size: .
V gene: TRBV25-1
CDR3 protein: ASSEGKQPQH

J gene: TRBJ2-3
clone size: .
V gene: TRBV27
CDR3 protein: ASRRNSGTSTDTQY

J gene: TRBJ2-3
clone size: few
V gene: TRBV12-5
CDR3 protein: ASGPDLRTDTQY

J gene: TRBJ2-1
clone size: .
V gene: TRBV2
CDR3 protein: ASSPRTSPTGEQF

J gene: TRBJ2-7
clone size: few
V gene: TRBV13
CDR3 protein: ASSLQGGPENEPAQY

J gene: TRBJ2-5
clone size: .
V gene: TRBV19
CDR3 protein: ASSIDRQQETQY

J gene: TRBJ2-1
clone size: .
V gene: TRBV28
CDR3 protein: ASSLLAGGPRTYNEQF

J gene: TRBJ2-1
clone size: .
V gene: TRBV11-2
CDR3 protein: ASSLFGSEQF

J gene: TRBJ2-2
clone size: .
V gene: TRBV11-2
CDR3 protein: ASDGVPGRANTGELF

J gene: TRBJ1-4
clone size: .
V gene: TRBV5-1
CDR3 protein: ASSLGSATNEKLF

J gene: TRBJ1-1
clone size: few
V gene: TRBV7-3
CDR3 protein: ASSLTGGDTEAF